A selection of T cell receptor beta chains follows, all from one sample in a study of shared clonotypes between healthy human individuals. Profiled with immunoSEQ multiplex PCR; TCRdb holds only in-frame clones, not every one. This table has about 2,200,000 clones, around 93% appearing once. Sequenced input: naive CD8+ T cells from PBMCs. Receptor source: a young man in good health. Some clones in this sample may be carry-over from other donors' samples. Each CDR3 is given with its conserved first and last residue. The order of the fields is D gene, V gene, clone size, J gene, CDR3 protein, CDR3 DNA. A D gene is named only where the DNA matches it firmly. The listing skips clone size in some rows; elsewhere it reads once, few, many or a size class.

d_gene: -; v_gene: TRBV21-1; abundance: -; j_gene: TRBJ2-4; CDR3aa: CASSKDVGQRGFLAKNIQYF; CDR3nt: TGTGCCAGCAGCAAAGACGTTGGACAGAGGGGATTTTTAGCCAAAAACATTCAGTACTTC
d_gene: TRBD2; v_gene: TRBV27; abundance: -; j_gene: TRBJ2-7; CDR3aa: CASSLNWASGNEQYF; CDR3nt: TGTGCCAGCAGTTTAAACTGGGCTAGCGGGAACGAGCAGTACTTC
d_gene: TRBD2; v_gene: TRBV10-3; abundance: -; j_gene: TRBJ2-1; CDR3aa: CAISLAGGGNGEQFF; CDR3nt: TGTGCCATCAGCCTAGCGGGAGGGGGCAATGGTGAGCAGTTCTTC
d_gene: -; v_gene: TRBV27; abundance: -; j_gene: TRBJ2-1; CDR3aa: CASSSGLDGWESRGTPYNEQFF; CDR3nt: TGTGCCAGCAGTTCAGGGCTGGACGGCTGGGAAAGTCGCGGGACGCCGTACAATGAGCAGTTCTTC
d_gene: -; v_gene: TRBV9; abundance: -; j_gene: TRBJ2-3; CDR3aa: CASSVPSSSPTDTQYF; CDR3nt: TGTGCCAGCAGCGTACCCTCCTCCAGCCCCACAGATACGCAGTATTTT
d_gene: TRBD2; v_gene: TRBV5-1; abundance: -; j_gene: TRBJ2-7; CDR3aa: CASSLKGSVERDSYEQYF; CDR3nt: TGCGCCAGCAGCTTGAAAGGTAGCGTGGAGCGGGACTCCTACGAGCAGTACTTC
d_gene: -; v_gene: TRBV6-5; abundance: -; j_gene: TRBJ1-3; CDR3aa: CASSYSGSGNTIYF; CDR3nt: TGTGCCAGCAGTTACTCGGGGTCTGGAAACACCATATATTTT
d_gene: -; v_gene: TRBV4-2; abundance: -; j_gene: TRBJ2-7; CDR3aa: CASSHGGRDLGYEQYF; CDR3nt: TGTGCCAGCAGCCACGGCGGACGGGACCTGGGGTACGAGCAGTACTTC
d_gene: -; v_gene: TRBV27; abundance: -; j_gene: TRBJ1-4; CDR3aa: CASSLIRNEKLFF; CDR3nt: TGTGCCAGCAGTTTAATTCGTAATGAAAAACTGTTTTTT
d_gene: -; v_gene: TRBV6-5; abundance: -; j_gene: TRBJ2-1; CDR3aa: CASSTYPSYNEQFF; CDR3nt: TGTGCCAGCAGTACGTATCCCTCCTACAATGAGCAGTTCTTC
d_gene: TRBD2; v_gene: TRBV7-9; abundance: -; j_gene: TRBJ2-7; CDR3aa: CASSPGLAGSYEQYF; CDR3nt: TGTGCCAGCAGCCCGGGACTAGCGGGATCCTACGAGCAGTACTTC
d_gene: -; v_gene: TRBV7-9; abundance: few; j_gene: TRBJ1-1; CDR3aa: CASSLSTGSEAFF; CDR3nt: TGTGCCAGCAGCTTAAGTACGGGGTCTGAAGCTTTCTTT
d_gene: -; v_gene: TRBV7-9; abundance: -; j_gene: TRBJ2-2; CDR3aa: CASSPKNSNTGELFF; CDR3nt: TGTGCCAGCAGCCCCAAAAATAGCAACACCGGGGAGCTGTTTTTT
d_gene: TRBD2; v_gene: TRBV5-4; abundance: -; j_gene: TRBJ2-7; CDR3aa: CASSIKREVSYEQYF; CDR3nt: TGTGCCAGCAGCATAAAGCGGGAAGTTAGCTACGAGCAGTACTTC
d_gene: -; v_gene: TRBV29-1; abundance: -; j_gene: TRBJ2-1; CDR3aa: CSAWGANTYNEQFF; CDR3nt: TGCAGCGCCTGGGGGGCGAATACGTACAATGAGCAGTTCTTC
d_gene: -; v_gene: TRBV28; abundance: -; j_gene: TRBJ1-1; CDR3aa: CASRDGIEAFF; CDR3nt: TGTGCCAGCAGAGACGGGATTGAAGCTTTCTTT
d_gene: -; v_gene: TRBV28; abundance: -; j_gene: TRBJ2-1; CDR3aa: CASSSQLGEQFF; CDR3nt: TGTGCCAGCAGTTCGCAACTAGGCGAGCAGTTCTTC
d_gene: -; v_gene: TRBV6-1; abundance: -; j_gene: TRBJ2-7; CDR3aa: CASSELTGTEQYF; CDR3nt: TGTGCCAGCAGTGAACTTACAGGGACCGAGCAGTACTTC
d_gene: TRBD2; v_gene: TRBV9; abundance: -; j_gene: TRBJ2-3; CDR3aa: CASSKGTSGRTDTQYF; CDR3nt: TGTGCCAGCAGCAAAGGGACTAGCGGGAGGACAGATACGCAGTATTTT
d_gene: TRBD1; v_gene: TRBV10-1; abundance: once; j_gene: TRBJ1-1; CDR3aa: CASSDGTGGRGAEAFF; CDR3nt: TGCGCCAGCAGTGATGGGACAGGGGGCCGCGGGGCTGAAGCTTTCTTT
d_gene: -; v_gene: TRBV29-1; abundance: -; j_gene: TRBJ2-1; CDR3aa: CSVEPPPGGSYNEQFF; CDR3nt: TGCAGCGTTGAGCCGCCCCCCGGGGGCTCCTACAATGAGCAGTTCTTC
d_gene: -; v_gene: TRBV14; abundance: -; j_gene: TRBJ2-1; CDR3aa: CASSLLRISWNEQFF; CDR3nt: TGTGCCAGCAGCCTACTGAGGATTAGCTGGAATGAGCAGTTCTTC
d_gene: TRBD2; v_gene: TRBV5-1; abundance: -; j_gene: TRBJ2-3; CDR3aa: CASSLLPSGGRTDTQYF; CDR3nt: TGCGCCAGCAGCCTACTCCCTAGCGGGGGACGCACAGATACGCAGTATTTT
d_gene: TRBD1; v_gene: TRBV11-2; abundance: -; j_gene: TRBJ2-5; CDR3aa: CASSSWTGTGETQYF; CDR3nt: TGTGCCAGCAGCTCCTGGACAGGGACGGGGGAGACCCAGTACTTC
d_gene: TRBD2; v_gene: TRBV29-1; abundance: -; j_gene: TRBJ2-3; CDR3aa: CSVNLGLATDTQYF; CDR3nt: TGCAGCGTTAACTTGGGACTAGCTACAGATACGCAGTATTTT
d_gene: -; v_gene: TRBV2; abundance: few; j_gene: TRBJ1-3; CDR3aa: CASSGGTALSGNTIYF; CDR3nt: TGTGCCAGCAGTGGGGGAACAGCCCTCTCTGGAAACACCATATATTTT
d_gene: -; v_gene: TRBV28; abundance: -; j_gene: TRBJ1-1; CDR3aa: CASSPFVALGDTEAFF; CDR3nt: TGTGCCAGCAGTCCCTTTGTTGCCCTAGGGGACACTGAAGCTTTCTTT
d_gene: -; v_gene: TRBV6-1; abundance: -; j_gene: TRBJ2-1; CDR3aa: CASSEGLADYNEQFF; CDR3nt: TGTGCCAGCAGTGAAGGTCTAGCTGACTACAATGAGCAGTTCTTC
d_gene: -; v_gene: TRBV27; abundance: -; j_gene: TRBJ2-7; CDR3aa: CASGMRGEVNEQYF; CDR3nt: TGTGCCAGCGGCATGAGGGGCGAGGTCAACGAGCAGTACTTC
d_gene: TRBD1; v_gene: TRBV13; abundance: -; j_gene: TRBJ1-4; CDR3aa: CASSPRTGATNEKLFF; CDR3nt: TGTGCCAGCAGCCCCCGGACAGGGGCAACTAATGAAAAACTGTTTTTT
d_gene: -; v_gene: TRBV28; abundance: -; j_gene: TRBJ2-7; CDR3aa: CASSPTIIQSSYEQYF; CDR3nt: TGTGCCAGCAGTCCTACGATCATACAAAGCTCCTACGAGCAGTACTTC
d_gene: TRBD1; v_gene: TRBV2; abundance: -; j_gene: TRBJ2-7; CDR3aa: CASSDTGGYEQYF; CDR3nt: TGTGCCAGCAGTGACACAGGGGGTTACGAGCAGTACTTC
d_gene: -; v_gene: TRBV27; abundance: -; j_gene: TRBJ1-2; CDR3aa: CASSLVPPQYGYTF; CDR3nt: TGTGCCAGCAGTTTGGTCCCCCCCCAGTATGGCTACACCTTC
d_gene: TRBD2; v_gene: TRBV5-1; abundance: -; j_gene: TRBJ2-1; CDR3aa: CASSQNSGLAGPDSYNEQFF; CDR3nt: TGCGCCAGCAGCCAAAATTCGGGACTAGCGGGACCTGACTCCTACAATGAGCAGTTCTTC
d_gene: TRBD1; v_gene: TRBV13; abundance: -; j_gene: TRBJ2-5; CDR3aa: CASRGDSGTQYF; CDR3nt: TGTGCCAGCAGGGGGGACAGTGGGACCCAGTACTTC
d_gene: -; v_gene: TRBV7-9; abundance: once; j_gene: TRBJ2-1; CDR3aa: CASSLKPFRSNEQFF; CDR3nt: TGTGCCAGCAGCTTAAAGCCCTTTAGATCCAATGAGCAGTTCTTC
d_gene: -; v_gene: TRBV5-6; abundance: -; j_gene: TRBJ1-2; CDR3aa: CASSLGGQVGSYGYTF; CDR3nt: TGTGCCAGCAGCTTGGGGGGGCAAGTTGGAAGCTATGGCTACACCTTC
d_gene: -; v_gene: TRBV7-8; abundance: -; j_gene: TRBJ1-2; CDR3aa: CASSLADSLYGYTF; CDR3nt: TGTGCCAGCAGCTTAGCAGACAGCCTCTATGGCTACACCTTC
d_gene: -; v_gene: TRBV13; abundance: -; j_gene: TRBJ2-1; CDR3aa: CASSFGGTGYNEQFF; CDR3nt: TGTGCCAGCAGCTTCGGTGGCACCGGTTACAATGAGCAGTTCTTC
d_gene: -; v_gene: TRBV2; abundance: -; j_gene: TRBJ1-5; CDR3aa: CASSEKPPRQPQHF; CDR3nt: TGTGCCAGCAGTGAAAAGCCACCCAGGCAGCCCCAGCATTTT
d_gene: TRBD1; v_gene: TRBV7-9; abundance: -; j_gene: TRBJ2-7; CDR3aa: CASSLGRDSPYEQYF; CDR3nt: TGTGCCAGCAGCTTAGGACGGGACAGTCCCTACGAGCAGTACTTC
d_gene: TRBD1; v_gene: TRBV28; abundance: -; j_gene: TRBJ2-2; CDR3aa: CASSPGGAGELFF; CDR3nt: TGTGCCAGCAGTCCAGGGGGTGCCGGGGAGCTGTTTTTT
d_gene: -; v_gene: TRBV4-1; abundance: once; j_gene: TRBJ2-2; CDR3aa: CASSQPGEVDTGELFF; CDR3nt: TGCGCCAGCAGCCAGCCAGGGGAGGTTGACACCGGGGAGCTGTTTTTT
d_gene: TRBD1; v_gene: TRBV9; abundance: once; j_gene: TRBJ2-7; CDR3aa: CASSERQGHEQYF; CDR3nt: TGTGCCAGCAGCGAAAGACAGGGCCACGAGCAGTACTTC
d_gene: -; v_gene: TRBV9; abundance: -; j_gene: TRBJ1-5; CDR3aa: CASSLGQSNQPQHF; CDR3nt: TGTGCCAGCAGCTTGGGGCAATCCAATCAGCCCCAGCATTTT
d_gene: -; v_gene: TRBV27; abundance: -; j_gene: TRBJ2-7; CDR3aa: CASLGPTYEQYF; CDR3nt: TGTGCCAGCCTGGGACCTACCTACGAGCAGTACTTC
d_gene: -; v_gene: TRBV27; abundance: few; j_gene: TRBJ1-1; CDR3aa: CASSEGATTEAFF; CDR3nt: TGTGCCAGCAGCGAGGGTGCTACCACTGAAGCTTTCTTT
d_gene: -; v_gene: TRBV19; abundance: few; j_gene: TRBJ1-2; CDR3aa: CASSIGGLYGYTF; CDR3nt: TGTGCCAGTAGTATTGGGGGTCTCTATGGCTACACCTTC
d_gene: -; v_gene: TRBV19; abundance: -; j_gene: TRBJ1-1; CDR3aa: CASHQLGRTNTEAFF; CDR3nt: TGTGCCAGCCACCAGTTGGGACGGACGAACACTGAAGCTTTCTTT
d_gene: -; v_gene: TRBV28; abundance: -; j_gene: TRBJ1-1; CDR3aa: CASSLRATEAFF; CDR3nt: TGTGCCAGCAGTCTGAGGGCCACTGAAGCTTTCTTT
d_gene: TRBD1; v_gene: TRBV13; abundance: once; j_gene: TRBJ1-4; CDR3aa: CASSQDRDLEKLFF; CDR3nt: TGTGCCAGCAGCCAAGACAGGGACCTTGAAAAACTGTTTTTT